These 15 T cell receptor beta chains were all obtained from the same sample, sequenced in a study of cytomegalovirus exposure and HLA in healthy donors. 13 Jbeta primers and 60 Vbeta primers were used for the PCR. Assay used: immunoSEQ multiplex PCR; TCRdb lists only in-frame clones, some missing. Of about 160,000 clones listed, roughly 90% are singletons. Specimen: PBMCs. The receptor set was obtained from a woman younger than 35 in good health and CMV-seronegative.

This chain uses TRBV28 with TRBJ1-2, with D perhaps TRBD1 (5 bases). This CDR3 is 12 amino acids long. Germline CDR1 reads MDHEN; CDR2 reads SYDVKM. Trimming cost V 10 bases and J 8 bases, with 17 bases left between them. CDR3 DNA sequence: TGTGCCACATGGGGGGGGGAGCAAGGCTACACCTTC. It specifies CATWGGEQGYTF.

The rearrangement joins TRBV12-1 to TRBJ1-2. TRBV12-1 is listed as a pseudogene. There are 13 residues in the CDR3. This CDR3 is CASSFGGAYGYTF. The DNA of the CDR3 is TGTGCCAGCAGCTTCGGGGGGGCCTATGGCTACACCTTC.

This clone came up a few times. The chain couples TRBV4-1 to TRBJ2-7; 7 bases line up with TRBD1. The ends lost 0 bases at V and 3 bases at J; junction bases unmatched: 5. From germline, CDR1 is MGHRA and CDR2 YSYEKL. This CDR3 has 15 residues. This CDR3 is CASSQDPGQHYEQYF. The DNA of the CDR3 is TGCGCCAGCAGCCAAGACCCGGGACAGCACTACGAGCAGTACTTC.

The chain uses TRBV2 and TRBJ2-1, with 9 bases identical to TRBD1. V shed 2 bases, J shed 5 bases, and the junction held 4 bases outside the gene matches. The CDR3 has 15 amino acids. Germline loops: CDR1 SNHLY, CDR2 FYNNEI. CDR3 coding DNA: TGTGCCAGCAGTGAATTACAGGGGGCGAACAATGAGCAGTTCTTC. Protein: CASSELQGANNEQFF.

This chain joins TRBV27 and TRBJ2-5, with D unclear. The V and J ends lost 10 bases and 3 bases respectively, with 15 bases between them. This CDR3 has 13 residues. In germline, CDR1 is MNHEY, CDR2 SMNVEV (reference sequence). Here the CDR3 reads CATRYDYEETQYF. In DNA form, the CDR3 reads TGTGCCACCCGGTATGATTACGAAGAGACCCAGTACTTC.

J is TRBJ2-2 and V is TRBV5-1; D is perhaps TRBD2 (7 bases). Looked up from germline, CDR1 is SGHRS and CDR2 is YFSETQ. The ends were cut back, 5 bases at V and 4 bases at J, with 15 bases in the middle. CDR3 size: 15 residues. The CDR3 protein is CASRTGGLGTGELFF. CDR3 bases: TGCGCCAGCAGGACCGGGGGGCTGGGCACCGGGGAGCTGTTTTTT.

This clone was seen a single time. The chain has TRBV10-3 and TRBJ1-2; tentative D call: TRBD1 (5 bases). Trimming cost V 0 bases and J 4 bases, with 18 bases left between them. Germline V gene lookup returns CDR1 ENHRY and CDR2 SYGVKD. The CDR3 spans 17 residues. CDR3: CAISESEGWGSVYGYTF. DNA for the CDR3: TGTGCCATCAGTGAGTCGGAGGGTTGGGGGTCTGTCTATGGCTACACCTTC.

The chain uses TRBV4-1 and TRBJ1-4; TRBD1 agrees at 8 bases. The germline CDR1 and CDR2 sequences are MGHRA and YSYEKL. V lost 4 bases, J lost 6 bases, and 7 bases stayed unmatched. The CDR3 is 15 residues long. The DNA of the CDR3 is TGCGCCAGCAGCCCATCAGGGGGCGTGGATGAAAAACTGTTTTTT. This gives the protein CASSPSGGVDEKLFF.

There are a few counts of this clone. This chain uses TRBV2 with TRBJ2-7, with TRBD2 as a possible D gene (5 bases). Germline V CDR1 and CDR2: SNHLY, FYNNEI. Trimming took 5 bases from V and 3 from J, leaving 8 bases between them. CDR3 length: 12 amino acids. The CDR3 bases are TGTGCCAGCAGTCCCCGGGACTACGAGCAGTACTTC. This encodes CASSPRDYEQYF. Full variable domain (rest looked up from reference TRBV2 and TRBJ2-7): EPEVTQTPSHQVTQMGQEVILRCVPISNHLYFYWYRQILGQKVEFLVSFYNNEISEKSEIFDDQFSVERPDGSNFTLKIRSTKLEDSAMYFCASSPRDYEQYFGPGTRLTVT.

This chain uses TRBV6-5 with TRBJ2-1; D perhaps matches TRBD1 (7 bases). The CDR3 extends over 14 amino acids. V lost 4 bases, J lost 8 bases, and 15 bases lay in between. From germline, CDR1 is MNHEY and CDR2 SVGAGI. The CDR3 DNA reads as TGTGCCAGCAGTTCCCAGGGGGGTAGAGATGAGCAGTTCTTC. It yields the protein CASSSQGGRDEQFF.

The V gene is TRBV2, the J gene TRBJ2-1; TRBD2 matches at 11 bases. V gave up 6 bases and J gave up 6 bases; unmatched junction bases: 7. CDR1 SNHLY and CDR2 FYNNEI come from the germline V gene. CDR3 length equals 15 residues. The CDR3 bases are TGTGCCAGCAGCCTGGGACTAGCGGCCTCCAATGAGCAGTTCTTC. The encoded protein is CASSLGLAASNEQFF.

The chain joins TRBV7-8 to TRBJ2-7; the D is unclear. V gave up 2 bases and J gave up 2 bases, with 13 bases separating them. CDR1 is SGHVS, CDR2 FQNEAQ, per germline. The length of the CDR3 is 15 residues. In DNA form, the CDR3 reads TGTGCCAGCAGCTTATCTGGAGCCTTAGCCTACGAGCAGTACTTC. It codes for CASSLSGALAYEQYF.

Written as DNA, the CDR3 is TGTGCCAGCAGCTCTCAGGGGAGCAATCAGCCCCAGCATTTT. Protein product: CASSSQGSNQPQHF. The chain joins TRBV7-2 to TRBJ1-5; possibly TRBD1 for D (6 bases). The CDR3 has 14 residues. V gave up 4 bases and J gave up 1 base, with 8 bases separating them. From germline, CDR1 is SGHTA and CDR2 FQGNSA.

The rearrangement joins TRBV7-8 to TRBJ2-7; maybe TRBD2 (5 bases). The germline V and J ends were trimmed by 6 bases and 4 bases, with 16 bases remaining between them. The germline gives CDR1 SGHVS, CDR2 FQNEAQ. This CDR3 contains 14 residues. CDR3 sequence (DNA): TGTGCCAGCAGGCCGCGCCGGGGTGTGTACGAGCAGTACTTC. This translates into CASRPRRGVYEQYF. The full variable domain, in which reference TRBV7-8 and TRBJ2-7 provide the parts outside the CDR3, is GAGVSQSPRYKVAKRGQDVALRCDPISGHVSLFWYQQALGQGPEFLTYFQNEAQLDKSGLPSDRFFAERPEGSVSTLKIQRTQQEDSAVYLCASRPRRGVYEQYFGPGTRLTVT.

This chain connects TRBV19 to TRBJ1-2; D is uncertain. The length of the CDR3 is 14 residues. The germline V gene has CDR1 LNHDA and CDR2 SQIVND (reference sequence). V shed 9 bases and J shed 6 bases, with 20 bases lying between them. The CDR3 region has the DNA TGTGCCAGCCACGCTTTGCAGGTTGGCCATGGCTACACCTTC. Protein: CASHALQVGHGYTF.